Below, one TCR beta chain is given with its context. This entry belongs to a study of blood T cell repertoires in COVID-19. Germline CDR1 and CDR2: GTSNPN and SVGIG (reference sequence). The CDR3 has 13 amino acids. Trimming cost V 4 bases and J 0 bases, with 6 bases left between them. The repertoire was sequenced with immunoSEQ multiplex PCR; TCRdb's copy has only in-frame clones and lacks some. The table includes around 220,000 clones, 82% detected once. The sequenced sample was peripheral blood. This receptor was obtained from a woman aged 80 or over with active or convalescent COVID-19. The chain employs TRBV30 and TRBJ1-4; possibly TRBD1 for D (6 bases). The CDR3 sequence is CAWTGATNEKLFF. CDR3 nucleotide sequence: TGTGCCTGGACAGGGGCAACTAATGAAAAACTGTTTTTT.